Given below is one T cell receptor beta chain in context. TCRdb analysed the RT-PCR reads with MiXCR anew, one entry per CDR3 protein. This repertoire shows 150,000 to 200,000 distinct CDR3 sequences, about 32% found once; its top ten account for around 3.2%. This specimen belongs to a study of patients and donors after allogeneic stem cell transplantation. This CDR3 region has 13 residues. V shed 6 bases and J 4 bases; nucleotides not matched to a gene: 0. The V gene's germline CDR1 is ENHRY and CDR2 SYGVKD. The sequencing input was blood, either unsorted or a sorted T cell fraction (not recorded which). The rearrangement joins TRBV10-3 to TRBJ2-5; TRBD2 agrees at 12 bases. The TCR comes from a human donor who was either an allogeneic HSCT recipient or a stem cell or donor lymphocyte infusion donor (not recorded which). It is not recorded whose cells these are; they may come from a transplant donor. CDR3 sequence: CAIRGLAGETQYF. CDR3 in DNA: TGTGCCATCAGGGGACTAGCGGGAGAGACCCAGTACTTC.